The 8 T cell receptor beta chains below come from one sample, sequenced in a study of shared clonotypes between healthy human individuals. The assay was immunoSEQ multiplex PCR, and TCRdb's table has in-frame clones only and misses some. The top ten clones hold about 1.7% of a sample with hundreds of thousands of clones, roughly 70% of them seen once. Sequenced: memory CD4+ T cells sorted from blood. The subset denotes: CD45RA-negative fraction. Source of these receptors: a woman aged 25-40 years in good health.

The CDR3 DNA sequence: TGTGCCAGCAGTTTACCGGGAGAGCGCGAGCAGTACTTC. Its protein is CASSLPGEREQYF. J is TRBJ2-7 and V is TRBV28; weak D call: TRBD2 (6 bases). The CDR3 totals 13 residues. Germline V gene lookup returns CDR1 MDHEN and CDR2 SYDVKM. V lost 2 bases to trimming and J lost 6 bases, with 11 bases between them.

The rearrangement links TRBV6-5 to TRBJ2-1, with a weak D call TRBD1 (5 bases). V was cut by 4 bases and J by 10 bases, with 11 bases left in between. This CDR3 is built from 12 residues. Germline V gene lookup returns CDR1 MNHEY and CDR2 SVGAGI. CDR3 region: CASSFPGYEQFF. In DNA, the CDR3 is TGTGCCAGCAGTTTCCCAGGGTACGAGCAGTTCTTC.

The gene calls are TRBV2 and TRBJ2-1, with 12 positions matching TRBD2. Germline assignment: CDR1 SNHLY and CDR2 FYNNEI. The length of the CDR3 is 15 residues. After removal of 3 bases from V and 7 bases from J, the junction contained 4 bases not matched to a gene. The CDR3 region has the DNA TGTGCCAGCAGTGACTGGACTAGCGGGAATAATGAGCAGTTCTTC. Its protein product is CASSDWTSGNNEQFF.

The chain carries TRBV19 and TRBJ2-3, with D possibly being TRBD1 (6 bases). V lost 6 bases, J lost 2 bases, and 15 bases lay in between. CDR1 is LNHDA, CDR2 SQIVND, per germline (reference sequence). The CDR3 spans 15 residues. The CDR3 sequence: CASRARQDNTDTQYF. DNA for the CDR3: TGTGCCAGTAGGGCAAGACAGGATAACACAGATACGCAGTATTTT.

V usage is TRBV6-1 and J usage is TRBJ1-2; TRBD1 is a possible D gene (6 bases). This CDR3 is built from 14 residues. Germline V lookup: CDR1 MNHNS, CDR2 SASEGT. The V and J ends lost 6 bases and 4 bases respectively, with 15 bases between them. CDR3 coding DNA: TGTGCCAGCAGCCAAGGGGGAGACACCTATGGCTACACCTTC. This encodes CASSQGGDTYGYTF.

The V and J genes are TRBV6-6 and TRBJ2-7; 10 nucleotides line up with TRBD1. The CDR3 extends over 14 amino acids. The germline gives CDR1 MNHNY, CDR2 SVGAGI (reference sequence). V shed 6 bases and J 3 bases; nucleotides not matched to a gene: 5. The CDR3 spells CASSQGQGIYEQYF. For the CDR3, the DNA is TGTGCCAGCAGCCAGGGACAGGGGATCTACGAGCAGTACTTC.

This clone came up many times. This chain links TRBV9 with TRBJ1-2, with no clear D. Germline CDR1 is SGDLS and CDR2 is YYNGEE. V lost 2 bases to trimming and J lost 8 bases, with 16 bases between them. This CDR3 region has 14 residues. The CDR3 protein is CASSVDNFSLGYTF. The CDR3 nucleotides read TGTGCCAGCAGCGTTGACAATTTCTCTTTGGGCTACACCTTC. The full variable domain, with the rest looked up from reference TRBV9 and TRBJ1-2, is DSGVTQTPKHLITATGQRVTLRCSPRSGDLSVYWYQQSLDQGLQFLIQYYNGEERAKGNILERFSAQQFPDLHSELNLSSLELGDSALYFCASSVDNFSLGYTFGSGTRLTVV.

V is TRBV6-6 and J is TRBJ2-5; the D gene is possibly TRBD2 (6 bases). The ends were cut back, 2 bases at V and 5 bases at J, with 12 bases in the middle. Germline CDR1 MNHNY, CDR2 SVGAGI (reference sequence). The CDR3 is 14 residues long. The CDR3 DNA follows: TGTGCCAGCAGTTACGGGAGGAGCAGGGAGACCCAGTACTTC. It codes for CASSYGRSRETQYF.